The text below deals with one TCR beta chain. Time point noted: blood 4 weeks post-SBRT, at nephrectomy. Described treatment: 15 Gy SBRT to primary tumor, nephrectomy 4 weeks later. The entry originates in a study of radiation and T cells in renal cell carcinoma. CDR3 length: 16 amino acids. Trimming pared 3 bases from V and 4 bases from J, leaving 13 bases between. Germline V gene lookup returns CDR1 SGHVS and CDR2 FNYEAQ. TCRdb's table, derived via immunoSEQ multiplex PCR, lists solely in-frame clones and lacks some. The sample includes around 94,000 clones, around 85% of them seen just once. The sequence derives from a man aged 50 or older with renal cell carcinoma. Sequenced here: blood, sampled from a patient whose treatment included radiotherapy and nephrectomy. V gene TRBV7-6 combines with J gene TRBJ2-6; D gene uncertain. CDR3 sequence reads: CASSFTMGSGANVLTF. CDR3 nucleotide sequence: TGTGCCAGCAGCTTTACTATGGGGTCCGGGGCCAACGTCCTGACTTTC.